The rows below give T cell receptor beta chains drawn from one sample of a study of technical replicates of blood from a few donors. Data came from immunoSEQ multiplex PCR; TCRdb stores just in-frame clones and leaves some out. Of about 84,000 clones in the sample, roughly 97% were seen once. Sequenced: T cells isolated from PBMCs. The origin of the receptors is a human donor in good health. CDR3s include the opening cysteine and the closing phenylalanine or tryptophan. The D gene is left open where the match is weak. Size is stated for part of the rows, as once, few or many counts, or as a class when the clone is expanded.

J gene,D gene,clone size,V gene,CDR3 DNA,CDR3 protein
TRBJ1-5,.,.,TRBV19,TGTGCCAGTAGTATAGATGCAGGTCGGGGTCAATCCCAGCATTTT,CASSIDAGRGQSQHF
TRBJ1-5,.,.,TRBV27,TGTGCCAGCAGTTTAGGGAGAGAGAATCAGCCCCAGCATTTT,CASSLGRENQPQHF
TRBJ1-1,.,.,TRBV9,TGTGCCAGCAGCCTATCCACGGGGGGCTCAATCCCTGAAGCTTTCTTT,CASSLSTGGSIPEAFF
TRBJ1-3,.,.,TRBV5-6,TGTGCCAGCAGCGAAACCCCGGGCACCATATATTTT,CASSETPGTIYF
TRBJ1-1,.,.,TRBV5-1,TGCGCCAGCAGCTACTTGACAGCATCCTCTGCTGAAGCTTTCTTT,CASSYLTASSAEAFF
TRBJ1-1,.,few,TRBV11-3,TGTGCCAGCAGCTTTTTCGGGGACACTGAAGCTTTCTTT,CASSFFGDTEAFF
TRBJ1-1,.,.,TRBV7-9,TGTGCCAGCAGCTTATTCACTGCTCACACTGAAGCTTTCTTT,CASSLFTAHTEAFF
TRBJ2-5,TRBD1,.,TRBV6-1,TGTGCCACCCGACAGGGTTCTCAAGAGACCCAGTACTTC,CATRQGSQETQYF
TRBJ1-1,.,.,TRBV6-1,TGTGCCAGCAGTGCCCTGATTGAGGGAACTGAAGCTTTCTTT,CASSALIEGTEAFF
TRBJ2-7,.,.,TRBV29-1,TGCAGCGCCTCCACAACAGGGTTCGGACACCCTACCTACGAGCAGTACTTC,CSASTTGFGHPTYEQYF
TRBJ2-7,TRBD2,.,TRBV6-5,TGTGCCAGCAGGTGGGAGGGCGAGCAGTACTTC,CASRWEGEQYF
TRBJ2-5,TRBD1,once,TRBV28,TGTGCCAGCAGTGAAAGACAGGGCGCTTCACATTTACAAGAGACCCAGTACTTC,CASSERQGASHLQETQYF
TRBJ2-3,.,.,TRBV10-1,TGCGCCAGCAGTGACAGGGCTGGGTTAGCAGATACGCAGTATTTT,CASSDRAGLADTQYF
TRBJ1-3,.,.,TRBV4-1,TGCGCCAGCAGTACAGGGCCTGGAAACACCATATATTTT,CASSTGPGNTIYF
TRBJ2-7,TRBD2,.,TRBV5-6,TGTGCCAGCAGCTTGACTAGCGGGGGGTTCCGAGAGCAGTACTTC,CASSLTSGGFREQYF
TRBJ2-1,TRBD1,.,TRBV5-3,TGTGCCAGAAGCCTACAGGGGAGGACAGGGGACTACAATGAGCAGTTCTTC,CARSLQGRTGDYNEQFF
TRBJ1-1,.,.,TRBV5-1,TGCGCCAGCAGGTCAGGGGTGGTGACTGAAGCTTTCTTT,CASRSGVVTEAFF
TRBJ1-4,.,.,TRBV14,TGTGCCAGCAGCCAAGACGGGACAACCGCAACTAATGAAAAACTGTTTTTT,CASSQDGTTATNEKLFF
TRBJ2-7,.,.,TRBV10-2,TGCGCCAGCAGTGATGGCAGCTACGAGCAGTACTTC,CASSDGSYEQYF
TRBJ1-3,.,.,TRBV10-1,TGCGCCACCTCGACGGGAAACTCTGGAAACACCATATATTTT,CATSTGNSGNTIYF
TRBJ1-1,TRBD1,.,TRBV28,TGTGCCAGCAGGGGGACAGCGAACACTGAAGCTTTCTTT,CASRGTANTEAFF
TRBJ2-5,TRBD2,.,TRBV4-1,TGCGCCAGCCGTGGCGAGAGGGCAGGAGGTCGGCGGGGGGAAGAGACCCAGTACTTC,CASRGERAGGRRGEETQYF
TRBJ2-7,TRBD1,.,TRBV28,TGTGCCAGCAATCCAAAGGGGACAGGGGGCAACGAGCAGTACTTC,CASNPKGTGGNEQYF
TRBJ2-4,.,.,TRBV5-8,TGTGCCAGCAGCTTGCAGGGAGCCAAAAACATTCAGTACTTC,CASSLQGAKNIQYF
TRBJ2-7,.,once,TRBV5-1,TGCGCCAGCAGCTTCGGACTGGGGGGATACGGTGTCGAGCAGTACTTC,CASSFGLGGYGVEQYF
TRBJ1-1,TRBD1,.,TRBV5-6,TGTGCCAGCAGCCCGGGACAGGGGAAAGCTTTCTTT,CASSPGQGKAFF
TRBJ1-2,.,once,TRBV13,TGTGCCAGCAGCTTTCCACAGGGAGCGCATAACTATGGCTACACCTTC,CASSFPQGAHNYGYTF
TRBJ1-2,.,.,TRBV30,TGTGCCCTCCCTGGCCTTAACTATGGCTACACCTTC,CALPGLNYGYTF
TRBJ2-3,.,.,TRBV6-1,TGTGCCAGCAGTGAAGCACTCCGGGAGAAAGTATCAAGCACAGATACGCAGTATTTT,CASSEALREKVSSTDTQYF
TRBJ2-3,TRBD1,.,TRBV19,TGTGCCAGTAGTCTTCGGGACAGGGTTGCAGATACGCAGTATTTT,CASSLRDRVADTQYF
TRBJ1-6,.,.,TRBV30,TGTGCCTGGATGGGGAGCCCTTGGTCCTTTAATTCACCCCTCCACTTT,CAWMGSPWSFNSPLHF
TRBJ2-2,TRBD2,.,TRBV29-1,TGCAGCGTTCCTTCGGGACTAGCGGGAGGAGTTGCCGGGGAGCTGTTTTTT,CSVPSGLAGGVAGELFF
TRBJ2-4,TRBD2,.,TRBV2,TGTGCCAGCAGTGACCACGGACTAGCGGCAAACATTCAGTACTTC,CASSDHGLAANIQYF
TRBJ2-7,TRBD2,few,TRBV6-5,TGTGCCAGCAGGTCCGCGGGACTAGAGCACGAGCAGTACTTC,CASRSAGLEHEQYF
TRBJ2-3,.,.,TRBV4-1,TGCGCCAGCAGCCAAGTAGCGCTGTCGGATACGCAGTATTTT,CASSQVALSDTQYF
TRBJ2-3,TRBD2,.,TRBV7-6,TGTGCCAGCAGCTTAGCGTATAAGGGGACTAGCGGGGGGGCAACAGATACGCAGTATTTT,CASSLAYKGTSGGATDTQYF
TRBJ1-4,TRBD1,.,TRBV4-1,TGCGCCAGCAGCAAGGGACAGTCGATTACAACTAATGAAAAACTGTTTTTT,CASSKGQSITTNEKLFF
TRBJ2-5,.,.,TRBV28,TGTGCCAGCAGTTTGGGCAGAATACAAGAGACCCAGTACTTC,CASSLGRIQETQYF
TRBJ2-7,.,.,TRBV28,TGTGCCAGCAGTTCCGGACAGGGAGGGGAGCAGTACTTC,CASSSGQGGEQYF